Below, 25 T cell receptor beta chains from the same sample are listed, as sequenced in a study of siplizumab effects on memory and regulatory T cells. The mixed lymphocyte reaction cells were held in coculture (37°C) for over 5 days. Using immunoSEQ multiplex PCR, the repertoire was profiled, and TCRdb retains in-frame clones only, with some absent. Of roughly 10,000 clones listed, just over 45% are singletons. For these receptors, no antigen is known. The specimen sequenced was CFSE-low (dividing) CD4+ T cells sorted from an allogeneic mixed lymphocyte reaction. The receptor source for this set is a human donor in good health; the cells came from an allogeneic mixed lymphocyte reaction.

By sample share, this clone is medium-sized. V gene TRBV30 combines with J gene TRBJ2-5; 9 bases agree with TRBD1. Trimming at V came to 6 bases and at J to 4 bases, leaving 3 bases not matched to a gene. The CDR3 is 12 residues long. Germline CDR1 GTSNPN, CDR2 SVGIG (reference sequence). CDR3 sequence: CACDRGGETQYF. The CDR3 DNA reads TGTGCCTGTGACAGGGGGGGAGAGACCCAGTACTTC. The entire variable domain, with the rest obtained from reference TRBV30 and TRBJ2-5, is as follows: SQTIHQWPATLVQPVGSPLSLECTVEGTSNPNLYWYRQAAGRGLQLLFYSVGIGQISSEVPQNLSASRPQDRQFILSSKKLLLSDSGFYLCACDRGGETQYFGPGTRLLVL.

The chain combines TRBV27 with TRBJ1-1; D unclear. CDR3 size: 14 residues. Germline V gene sequence: CDR1 MNHEY, CDR2 SMNVEV (reference sequence). V was trimmed by 8 bases and J by 0 bases, leaving 13 bases between them. This CDR3 is CASGKSRMNTEAFF. The CDR3 DNA is TGTGCCAGCGGTAAATCGCGAATGAACACTGAAGCTTTCTTT.

The genes are TRBV5-1 and TRBJ2-2; D is unclear. CDR1 is SGHRS, CDR2 YFSETQ, per germline. Trimming stripped 1 base from V and 0 bases from J, with 7 bases between. The CDR3 runs 15 residues. In nucleotides, the CDR3 is TGCGCCAGCAGCTTGACAGCCCCGAACACCGGGGAGCTGTTTTTT. Protein product: CASSLTAPNTGELFF. The full variable domain, completed using reference TRBV5-1 and TRBJ2-2, is KAGVTQTPRYLIKTRGQQVTLSCSPISGHRSVSWYQQTPGQGLQFLFEYFSETQRNKGNFPGRFSGRQFSNSRSEMNVSTLELGDSALYLCASSLTAPNTGELFFGEGSRLTVL.

Only a few counts were recorded for this clone. The V and J genes are TRBV2 and TRBJ1-4; perhaps TRBD1 as D (6 bases). The V gene lost 6 bases and the J gene lost 8 bases, with 19 bases spanning the gap. There are 15 residues in the CDR3. The germline V gene encodes CDR1 SNHLY and CDR2 FYNNEI. The CDR3, as DNA: TGTGCCAGCAGCCCTCTTCTGGGACACCGAGAAAAACTGTTTTTT. The encoded protein is CASSPLLGHREKLFF.

The CDR3 reads CSVQGAISEQYF. In DNA, the CDR3 is TGCAGCGTTCAGGGGGCGATCTCCGAGCAGTACTTC. The J gene is TRBJ2-7, the V gene TRBV29-1; TRBD1 matches 8 bases. CDR1 SQVTM and CDR2 ANQGSEA come from the germline V gene. J gave up 6 bases and V 5 bases, and 6 bases lay outside the gene matches. This CDR3 contains 12 residues.

The chain joins TRBV5-4 to TRBJ1-2; the D gene is possibly TRBD1 (6 bases). Germline V gene sequence: CDR1 SGHNT, CDR2 YYREEE (reference sequence). V shed 6 bases and J shed 5 bases, with 20 bases lying between them. The CDR3 extends over 15 amino acids. CDR3 region: CASKGIRGGVYGYTF. CDR3 nucleotide sequence: TGTGCCAGCAAAGGGATAAGGGGGGGAGTGTATGGCTACACCTTC.

This clone was detected a few times. The chain is built from TRBV15 and TRBJ2-2; D gene uncertain. Deletions cut 0 bases from V and 4 bases from J, with 9 bases between. CDR1 is LNHNV and CDR2 is YYDKDF in the germline V gene (reference sequence). The CDR3 length is 15 residues. The CDR3 coding sequence is TGTGCCACCAGCAGAGATCGAACCTTCACCGGGGAGCTGTTTTTT. It encodes CATSRDRTFTGELFF.

This rearrangement joins TRBV19 to TRBJ1-1, with a weak D call TRBD1 (5 bases). Trimming left V 3 bases short and J 8 bases short, with 16 bases between. This CDR3 is built from 14 residues. Germline CDR1 is LNHDA and CDR2 is SQIVND (reference sequence). The DNA of the CDR3 is TGTGCCAGTAGTATCCAAGTAGGGACGGACGAAGCTTTCTTT. Amino acid sequence: CASSIQVGTDEAFF.

The chain combines TRBV7-2 with TRBJ1-5; D uncertain. Deletions cut 1 base from V and 0 bases from J, with 16 bases between. The CDR3 is made up of 18 amino acids. Germline CDR1 and CDR2: SGHTA and FQGNSA. The CDR3 DNA reads TGTGCCAGCAGCTTAGAAGCCCGGGGTCCGAATAGCAATCAGCCCCAGCATTTT. It yields the protein CASSLEARGPNSNQPQHF.

This clone has just a few counts. The CDR3 nucleotides are TGTGCCAGCAGCGCTCATTCTAGGGCCTCTGGGGCCAACGTCCTGACTTTC. Protein sequence: CASSAHSRASGANVLTF. The chain uses TRBV9 and TRBJ2-6, with D uncertain. The germline V gene encodes CDR1 SGDLS and CDR2 YYNGEE. The CDR3 runs to 17 residues. Trimming shortened V by 3 bases and J by 0 bases, and 13 bases separated the two germline ends.

This clone was counted between two and nine times. The chain links TRBV6-6 to TRBJ1-5, with TRBD1 identical over 7 bases. Germline V gene lookup returns CDR1 MNHNY and CDR2 SVGAGI (reference sequence). V shed 5 bases and J 5 bases; nucleotides not matched to a gene: 6. CDR3 size: 14 residues. CDR3 region: CASSRTGDYQPQHF. The DNA of the CDR3 is TGTGCCAGCAGTAGGACAGGTGACTATCAGCCCCAGCATTTT.

V is TRBV5-4 and J is TRBJ2-1; 8 bases are a match to TRBD2. Germline V gene lookup returns CDR1 SGHNT and CDR2 YYREEE (reference sequence). This CDR3 is built from 16 residues. V was pared by 4 bases and J by 9 bases, with 15 bases of the junction left unmatched. CDR3: CASSRATSGRASEQFF. CDR3 DNA sequence: TGTGCCAGCAGCCGAGCCACTAGCGGACGAGCGAGTGAGCAGTTCTTC.

With respect to this clone: Since a far larger clone is one base different, this is likely a read error. The chain combines TRBV5-8 with TRBJ2-7, with TRBD1 matching 7 bases. Germline V gives CDR1 SGHTS, CDR2 YDEGEE. The length of the CDR3 is 14 residues. Trimming removed 4 bases from V and 0 bases from J; junction bases left unmatched: 4. CDR3 coding DNA: TGTGCCAGCAGCAGACAGGGAAGCTCCTACGAGCAGTACTTC. Translating it yields CASSRQGSSYEQYF.

CDR3 DNA: TGCGCCAGCAGTGATTCCCGAAACTTCAATCAGCCCCAGCATTTT. This encodes CASSDSRNFNQPQHF. The V call is TRBV10-2, the J call TRBJ1-5; D unresolved. The CDR3 consists of 15 residues. Germline V gene data show CDR1 as WSHSY and CDR2 as SAAADI. V dropped 3 bases and J dropped 3 bases, with 12 bases sitting between them.

The chain has TRBV4-1 and TRBJ2-1, with 9 bases identical to TRBD2. Germline V gives CDR1 MGHRA, CDR2 YSYEKL. This CDR3 region has 16 residues. The trim removed 1 base at V and 4 bases at J, leaving 5 bases unmatched. The CDR3 nucleotides are TGCGCCAGCAGCCAAGGGGGCGGGAGGGGGTACAATGAGCAGTTCTTC. It specifies CASSQGGGRGYNEQFF.

This clone was recorded a few times. The V call is TRBV18, the J call TRBJ1-1; maybe TRBD1 (5 bases). With 2 bases removed from V and 2 bases from J, the gap between germline ends came to 15 bases. The CDR3 is 16 residues long. Germline V gives CDR1 KGHSH, CDR2 LQKENI. The CDR3 region has the DNA TGTGCCAGCTCACCAGTGGCAGGGAGGACTAACACTGAAGCTTTCTTT. Translated: CASSPVAGRTNTEAFF. The full variable domain, its missing parts supplied by reference TRBV18 and TRBJ1-1, is NAGVMQNPRHLVRRRGQEARLRCSPMKGHSHVYWYRQLPEEGLKFMVYLQKENIIDESGMPKERFSAEFPKEGPSILRIQQVVRGDSAAYFCASSPVAGRTNTEAFFGQGTRLTVV.

The V gene is TRBV19, the J gene TRBJ2-1; 7 bases line up with TRBD2. Per the germline V gene, CDR1 is LNHDA and CDR2 is SQIVND (reference sequence). CDR3 size: 17 residues. Trimming at V came to 0 bases and at J to 7 bases, leaving 12 bases not matched to a gene. The CDR3 spells CASSIDLSQGGRNEQFF. The CDR3 DNA sequence: TGTGCCAGTAGTATAGATCTATCGCAGGGCGGGAGAAATGAGCAGTTCTTC.

This clone has just a few counts. The chain joins TRBV5-4 to TRBJ2-1, with D possibly TRBD2 on 5 matching bases. CDR1 and CDR2 (germline): SGHNT, YYREEE (reference sequence). Trimming removed 0 bases from V and 6 bases from J, with 10 bases in between. There are 14 residues in the CDR3. The DNA for the CDR3 is TGTGCCAGCAGCTTGGTCACTAGGGTCAATGAGCAGTTCTTC. Translating gives CASSLVTRVNEQFF.

The chain employs TRBV2 and TRBJ2-3; no firm D call. Germline values: CDR1 SNHLY, CDR2 FYNNEI. This CDR3 has 14 residues. Trimming removed 7 bases at V and 1 base at J, with 12 bases between. The CDR3 DNA reads as TGTGCCAGCAATAAAGTCTTGGGCACAGATACGCAGTATTTT. Translating gives CASNKVLGTDTQYF.

This clone counts as medium-sized. This rearrangement joins TRBV5-1 to TRBJ2-7; TRBD2 matches 8 bases. The CDR3 loop spans 15 amino acids. Trimming took 1 base from V and 2 from J; bases not matched to a gene: 5. Germline CDR1 reads SGHRS; CDR2 reads YFSETQ. DNA for the CDR3: TGCGCCAGCAGCTTGTATGGCGGGAGGCCCTACGAGCAGTACTTC. Protein sequence: CASSLYGGRPYEQYF.

This clone was recorded a few times. The J gene is TRBJ2-5, the V gene TRBV5-4, with unresolved D. The germline V gene encodes CDR1 SGHNT and CDR2 YYREEE (reference sequence). CDR3 length: 14 residues. Trimming shortened V by 0 bases and J by 2 bases, and 8 bases separated the two germline ends. CDR3 bases: TGTGCCAGCAGCTTGGGGGTCACTCAAGAGACCCAGTACTTC. It yields the protein CASSLGVTQETQYF.

This chain uses TRBV20-1 with TRBJ1-6; D is ambiguous. Germline V gives CDR1 DFQATT, CDR2 SNEGSKA (reference sequence). V dropped 4 bases and J dropped 13 bases, with 8 bases sitting between them. There are 10 residues in the CDR3. CDR3 amino acids: CSANRGPLHF. In DNA form, the CDR3 reads TGCAGTGCTAACCGGGGTCCCCTCCACTTT.

CDR3 region: CASSVVSTDTQYF. In nucleotides, the CDR3 is TGTGCCAGCAGCGTAGTCAGCACAGATACGCAGTATTTT. This chain connects TRBV9 to TRBJ2-3; D gene ambiguous. The germline V gene has CDR1 SGDLS and CDR2 YYNGEE. This CDR3 contains 13 residues. The V end was cut by 0 bases, the J end by 0 bases, with 2 bases between. The entire variable domain, with the rest obtained from reference TRBV9 and TRBJ2-3, is as follows: DSGVTQTPKHLITATGQRVTLRCSPRSGDLSVYWYQQSLDQGLQFLIQYYNGEERAKGNILERFSAQQFPDLHSELNLSSLELGDSALYFCASSVVSTDTQYFGPGTRLTVL.

This clone was detected only a few times. This chain joins TRBV14 and TRBJ1-4; D is unclear. Trimming stripped 1 base from V and 8 bases from J, with 14 bases between. Germline V CDR1 and CDR2: SGHDN, FVKESK. This CDR3 has 15 residues. CDR3 residues: CASSQGVTREEKLFF. In DNA, the CDR3 is TGTGCCAGCAGCCAAGGGGTCACCCGGGAGGAAAAACTGTTTTTT.

This clone occurred once. The chain links TRBV28 to TRBJ1-1; a weak D match, TRBD1 (5 bases). Trimming removed 5 bases from V and 11 bases from J, with 12 bases in between. Germline V CDR1 and CDR2: MDHEN, SYDVKM. There are 11 residues in the CDR3. CDR3 amino acids: CASSIRRDAFF. The CDR3 DNA reads as TGTGCCAGCAGTATCCGGCGGGACGCTTTCTTT.